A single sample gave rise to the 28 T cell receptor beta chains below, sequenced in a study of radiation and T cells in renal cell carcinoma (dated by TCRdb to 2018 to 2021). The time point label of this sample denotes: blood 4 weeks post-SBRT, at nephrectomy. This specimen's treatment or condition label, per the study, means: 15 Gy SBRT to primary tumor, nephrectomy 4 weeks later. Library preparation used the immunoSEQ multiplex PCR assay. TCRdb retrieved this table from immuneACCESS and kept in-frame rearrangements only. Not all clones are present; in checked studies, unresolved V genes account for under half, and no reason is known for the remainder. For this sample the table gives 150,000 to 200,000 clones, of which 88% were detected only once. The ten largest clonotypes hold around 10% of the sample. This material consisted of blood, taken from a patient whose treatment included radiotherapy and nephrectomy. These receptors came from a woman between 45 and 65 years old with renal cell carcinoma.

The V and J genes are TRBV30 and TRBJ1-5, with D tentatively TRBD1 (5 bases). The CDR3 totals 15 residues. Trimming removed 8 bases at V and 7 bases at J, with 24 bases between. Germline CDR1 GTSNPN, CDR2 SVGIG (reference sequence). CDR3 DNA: TGTGCCCTCTCATACAAGTACGGGGGGTCGCAGCCCCAGCATTTT. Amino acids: CALSYKYGGSQPQHF.

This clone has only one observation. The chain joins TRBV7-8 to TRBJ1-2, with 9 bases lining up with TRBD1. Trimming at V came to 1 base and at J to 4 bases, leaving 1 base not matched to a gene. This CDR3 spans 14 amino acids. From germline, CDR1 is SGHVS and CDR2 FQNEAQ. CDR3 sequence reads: CASSLVGQGYGYTF. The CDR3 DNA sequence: TGTGCCAGCAGCTTAGTGGGACAGGGCTATGGCTACACCTTC.

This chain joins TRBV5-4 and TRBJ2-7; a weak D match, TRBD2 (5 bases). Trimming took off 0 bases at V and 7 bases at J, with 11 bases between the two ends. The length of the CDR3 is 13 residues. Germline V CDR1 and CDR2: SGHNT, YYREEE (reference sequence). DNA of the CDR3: TGTGCCAGCAGCTTGGGAGGCGGGTTGGAGCAGTACTTC. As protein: CASSLGGGLEQYF.

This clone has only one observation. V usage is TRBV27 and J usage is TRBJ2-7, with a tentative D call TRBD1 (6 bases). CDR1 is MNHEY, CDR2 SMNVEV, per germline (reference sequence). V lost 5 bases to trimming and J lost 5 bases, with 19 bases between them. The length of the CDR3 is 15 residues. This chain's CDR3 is CASSRPGHNRHEQYF. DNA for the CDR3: TGTGCCAGCAGTAGACCGGGACACAACAGACACGAGCAGTACTTC.

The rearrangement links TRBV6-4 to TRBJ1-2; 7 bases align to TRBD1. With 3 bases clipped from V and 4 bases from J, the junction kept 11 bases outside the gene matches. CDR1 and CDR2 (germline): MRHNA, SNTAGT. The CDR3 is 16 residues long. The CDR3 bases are TGTGCCAGCAGTGAGCAACCTTCGGGACAGTCCTATGGCTACACCTTC. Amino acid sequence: CASSEQPSGQSYGYTF.

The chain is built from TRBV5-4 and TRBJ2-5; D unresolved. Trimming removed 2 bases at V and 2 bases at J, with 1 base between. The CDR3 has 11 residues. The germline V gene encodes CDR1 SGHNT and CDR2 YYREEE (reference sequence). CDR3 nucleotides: TGTGCCAGCAGCTTTCAAGAGACCCAGTACTTC. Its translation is CASSFQETQYF.

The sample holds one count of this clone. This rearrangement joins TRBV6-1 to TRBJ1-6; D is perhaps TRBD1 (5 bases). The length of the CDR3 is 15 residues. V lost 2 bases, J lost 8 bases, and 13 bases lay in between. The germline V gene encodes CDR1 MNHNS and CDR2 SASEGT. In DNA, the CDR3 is TGTGCCAGCAGTGAACTTAACACCAGGGATTCACCCCTCCACTTT. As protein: CASSELNTRDSPLHF.

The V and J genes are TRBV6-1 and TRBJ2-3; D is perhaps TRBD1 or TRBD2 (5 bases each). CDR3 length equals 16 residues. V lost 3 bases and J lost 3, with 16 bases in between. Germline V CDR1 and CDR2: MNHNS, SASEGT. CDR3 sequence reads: CASSDRRMQGTDTQYF. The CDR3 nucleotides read TGTGCCAGCAGTGACCGGAGGATGCAGGGAACAGATACGCAGTATTTT.

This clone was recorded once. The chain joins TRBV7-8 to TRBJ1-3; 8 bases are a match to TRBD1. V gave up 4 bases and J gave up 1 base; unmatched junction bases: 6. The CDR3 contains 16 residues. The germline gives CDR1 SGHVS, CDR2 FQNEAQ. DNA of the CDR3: TGTGCCAGCAGCTCCCGGGACAGGCAATCTGGAAACACCATATATTTT. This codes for CASSSRDRQSGNTIYF. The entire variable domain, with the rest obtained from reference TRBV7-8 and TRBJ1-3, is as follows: GAGVSQSPRYKVAKRGQDVALRCDPISGHVSLFWYQQALGQGPEFLTYFQNEAQLDKSGLPSDRFFAERPEGSVSTLKIQRTQQEDSAVYLCASSSRDRQSGNTIYFGEGSWLTVV.

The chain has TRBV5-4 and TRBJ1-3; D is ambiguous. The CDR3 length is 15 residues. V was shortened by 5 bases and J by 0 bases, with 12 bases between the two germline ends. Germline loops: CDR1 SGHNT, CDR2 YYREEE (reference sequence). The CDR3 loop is CASRYGPNSGNTIYF. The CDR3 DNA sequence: TGTGCCAGCAGATACGGCCCCAACTCTGGAAACACCATATATTTT. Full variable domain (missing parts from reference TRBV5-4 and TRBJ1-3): ETGVTQSPTHLIKTRGQQVTLRCSSQSGHNTVSWYQQALGQGPQFIFQYYREEENGRGNFPPRFSGLQFPNYSSELNVNALELDDSALYLCASRYGPNSGNTIYFGEGSWLTVV.

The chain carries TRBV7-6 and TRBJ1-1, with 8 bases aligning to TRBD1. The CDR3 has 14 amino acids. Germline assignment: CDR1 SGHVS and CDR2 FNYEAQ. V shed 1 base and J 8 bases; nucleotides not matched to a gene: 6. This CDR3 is CASSLDGTGGEAFF. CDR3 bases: TGTGCCAGCAGCTTAGATGGGACAGGCGGAGAAGCTTTCTTT.

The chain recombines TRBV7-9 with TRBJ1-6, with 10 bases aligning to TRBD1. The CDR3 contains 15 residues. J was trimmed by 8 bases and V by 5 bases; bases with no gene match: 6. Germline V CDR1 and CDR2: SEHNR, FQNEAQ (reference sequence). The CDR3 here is CASSPRQGADSPLHF. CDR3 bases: TGTGCCAGCAGCCCAAGACAGGGGGCGGATTCACCCCTCCACTTT.

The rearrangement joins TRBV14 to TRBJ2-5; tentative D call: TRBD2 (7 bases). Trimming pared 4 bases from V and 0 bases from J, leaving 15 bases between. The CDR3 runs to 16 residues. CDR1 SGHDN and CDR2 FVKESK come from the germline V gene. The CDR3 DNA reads TGTGCCAGCAGCCCCTTGCCGGGGGGCCACCAAGAGACCCAGTACTTC. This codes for CASSPLPGGHQETQYF. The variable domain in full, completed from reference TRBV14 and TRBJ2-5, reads EAGVTQFPSHSVIEKGQTVTLRCDPISGHDNLYWYRRVMGKEIKFLLHFVKESKQDESGMPNNRFLAERTGGTYSTLKVQPAELEDSGVYFCASSPLPGGHQETQYFGPGTRLLVL.

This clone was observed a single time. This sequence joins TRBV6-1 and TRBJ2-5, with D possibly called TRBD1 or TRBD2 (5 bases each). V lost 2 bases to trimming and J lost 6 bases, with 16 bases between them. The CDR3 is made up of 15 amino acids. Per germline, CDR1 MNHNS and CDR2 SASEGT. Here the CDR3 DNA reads TGTGCCAGCAGTGAAATGTACGGGACCAAGAAGACCCAGTACTTC. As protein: CASSEMYGTKKTQYF.

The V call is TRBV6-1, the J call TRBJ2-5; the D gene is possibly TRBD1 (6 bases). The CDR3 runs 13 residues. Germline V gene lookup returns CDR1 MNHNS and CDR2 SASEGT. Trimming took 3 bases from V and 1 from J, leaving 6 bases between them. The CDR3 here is CASSDRGQETQYF. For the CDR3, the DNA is TGTGCCAGCAGTGACAGGGGCCAAGAGACCCAGTACTTC.

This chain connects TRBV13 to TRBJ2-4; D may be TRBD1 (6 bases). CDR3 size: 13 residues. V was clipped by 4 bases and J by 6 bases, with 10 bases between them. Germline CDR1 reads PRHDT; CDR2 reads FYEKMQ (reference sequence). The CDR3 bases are TGTGCCAGCAGCTATCAGGGGAGAAACATTCAGTACTTC. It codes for CASSYQGRNIQYF. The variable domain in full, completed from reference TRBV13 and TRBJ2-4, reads AAGVIQSPRHLIKEKRETATLKCYPIPRHDTVYWYQQGPGQDPQFLISFYEKMQSDKGSIPDRFSAQQFSDYHSELNMSSLELGDSALYFCASSYQGRNIQYFGAGTRLSVL.

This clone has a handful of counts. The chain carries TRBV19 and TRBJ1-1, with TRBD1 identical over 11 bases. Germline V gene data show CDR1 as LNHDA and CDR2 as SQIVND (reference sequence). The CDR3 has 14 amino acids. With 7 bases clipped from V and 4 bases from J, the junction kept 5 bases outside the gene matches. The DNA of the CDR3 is TGTGCCAGTATTTCCGGGACAGGGGGCACTGAAGCTTTCTTT. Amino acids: CASISGTGGTEAFF.

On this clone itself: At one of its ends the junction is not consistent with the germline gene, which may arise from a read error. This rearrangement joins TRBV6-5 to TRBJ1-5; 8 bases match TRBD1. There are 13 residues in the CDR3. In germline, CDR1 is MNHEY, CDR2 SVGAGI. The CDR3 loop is CARRQGCYQSQHF. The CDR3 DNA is TGTGCCAGACGACAGGGGTGCTATCAGTCCCAGCATTTT.

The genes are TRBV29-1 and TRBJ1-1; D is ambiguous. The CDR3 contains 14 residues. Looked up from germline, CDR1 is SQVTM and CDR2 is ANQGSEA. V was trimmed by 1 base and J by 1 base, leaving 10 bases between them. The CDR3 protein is CSVEGRLGNTEAFF. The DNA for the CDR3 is TGCAGCGTTGAAGGGAGACTAGGGAACACTGAAGCTTTCTTT. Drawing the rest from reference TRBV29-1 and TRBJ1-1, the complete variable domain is SAVISQKPSRDICQRGTSLTIQCQVDSQVTMMFWYRQQPGQSLTLIATANQGSEATYESGFVIDKFPISRPNLTFSTLTVSNMSPEDSSIYLCSVEGRLGNTEAFFGQGTRLTVV.

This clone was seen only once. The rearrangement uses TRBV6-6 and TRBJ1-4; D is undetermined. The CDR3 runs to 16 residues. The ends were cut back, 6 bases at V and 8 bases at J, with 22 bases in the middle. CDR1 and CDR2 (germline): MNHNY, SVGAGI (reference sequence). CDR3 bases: TGTGCCAGCAGCCGCCACGAGGGCGTTTTGGGGGAAAAACTGTTTTTT. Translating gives CASSRHEGVLGEKLFF.

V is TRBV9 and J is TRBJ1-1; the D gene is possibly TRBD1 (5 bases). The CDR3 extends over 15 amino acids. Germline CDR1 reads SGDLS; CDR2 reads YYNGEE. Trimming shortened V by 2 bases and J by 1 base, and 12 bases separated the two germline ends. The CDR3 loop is CASSVSPGPNTEAFF. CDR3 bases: TGTGCCAGCAGCGTGTCTCCGGGACCGAACACTGAAGCTTTCTTT. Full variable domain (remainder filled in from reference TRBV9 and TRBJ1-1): DSGVTQTPKHLITATGQRVTLRCSPRSGDLSVYWYQQSLDQGLQFLIQYYNGEERAKGNILERFSAQQFPDLHSELNLSSLELGDSALYFCASSVSPGPNTEAFFGQGTRLTVV.

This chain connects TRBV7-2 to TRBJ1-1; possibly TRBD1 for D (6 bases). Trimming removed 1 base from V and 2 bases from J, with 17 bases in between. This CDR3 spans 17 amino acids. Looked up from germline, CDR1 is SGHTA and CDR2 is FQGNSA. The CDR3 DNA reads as TGTGCCAGCAGCTTAGGTTCCCGGGGGCGGGAAAACACTGAAGCTTTCTTT. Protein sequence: CASSLGSRGRENTEAFF.

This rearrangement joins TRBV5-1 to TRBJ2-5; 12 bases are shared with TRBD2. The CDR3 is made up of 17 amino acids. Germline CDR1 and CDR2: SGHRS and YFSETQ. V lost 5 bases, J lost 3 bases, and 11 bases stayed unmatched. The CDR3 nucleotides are TGCGCCAGCAGACGAAGTACGAGACTAGCGGGGGAAGAGACCCAGTACTTC. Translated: CASRRSTRLAGEETQYF.

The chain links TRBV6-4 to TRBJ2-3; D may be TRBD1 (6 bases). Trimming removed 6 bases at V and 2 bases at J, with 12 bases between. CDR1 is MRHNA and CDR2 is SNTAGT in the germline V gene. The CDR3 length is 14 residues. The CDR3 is CASSAQGYTDTQYF. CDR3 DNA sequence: TGTGCCAGCAGCGCACAGGGTTACACAGATACGCAGTATTTT.

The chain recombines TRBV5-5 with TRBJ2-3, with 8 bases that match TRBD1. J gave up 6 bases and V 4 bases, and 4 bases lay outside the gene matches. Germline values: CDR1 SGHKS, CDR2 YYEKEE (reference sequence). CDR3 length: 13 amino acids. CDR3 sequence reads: CASSPAGGDTQYF. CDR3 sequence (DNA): TGTGCCAGCAGCCCGGCAGGGGGCGATACGCAGTATTTT.

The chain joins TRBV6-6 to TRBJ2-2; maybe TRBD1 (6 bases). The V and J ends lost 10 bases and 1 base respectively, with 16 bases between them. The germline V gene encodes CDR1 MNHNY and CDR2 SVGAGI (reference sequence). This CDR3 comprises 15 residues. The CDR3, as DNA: TGTGCCATACGTTCAGGGGTCATGAACACCGGGGAGCTGTTTTTT. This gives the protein CAIRSGVMNTGELFF.

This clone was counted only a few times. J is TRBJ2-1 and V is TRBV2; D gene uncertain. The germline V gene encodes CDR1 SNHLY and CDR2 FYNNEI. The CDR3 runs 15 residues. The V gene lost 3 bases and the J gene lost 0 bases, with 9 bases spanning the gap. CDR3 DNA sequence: TGTGCCAGCAGTGAGCAGAACTACTCCTACAATGAGCAGTTCTTC. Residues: CASSEQNYSYNEQFF.

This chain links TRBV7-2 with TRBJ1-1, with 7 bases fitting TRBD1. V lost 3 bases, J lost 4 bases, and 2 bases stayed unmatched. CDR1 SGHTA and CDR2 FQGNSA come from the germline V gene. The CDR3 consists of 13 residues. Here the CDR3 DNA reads TGTGCCAGCAGCTTTGACAGGGCCACTGAAGCTTTCTTT. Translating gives CASSFDRATEAFF.